In its sample, the clone carrying this T cell receptor beta chain is medium-sized. The CDR3 covers 15 residues. V lost 6 bases to trimming and J lost 2 bases, with 16 bases between them. The TRBV12-4/TRBJ1-2 clonotypes were amplified using barcode primers with ligated adaptors. TCRdb reanalysed the multiplex PCR reads using MiXCR and keeps one entry per CDR3 protein. The sample carries around 1,300 distinct CDR3 sequences, around 20% recorded once. The V gene is TRBV12-3 or TRBV12-4, the J gene TRBJ1-2, with D tentatively TRBD1 (6 bases). The sample taken for sequencing was naive CD4+ T cells sorted from blood. The subset denotes: naive CD4+ T cells, CD4+CD45RA+CD25-. The sequence derives from a female donor with breast cancer. The CDR3 nucleotides read TGTGCCAGCAGCGGACAGTATAGGGGAAACTATGGCTACACCTTC. Protein: CASSGQYRGNYGYTF.